Listed below are T cell receptor beta chains from one sample, sequenced in a study of blood T cell repertoires in COVID-19. Produced via immunoSEQ multiplex PCR; TCRdb's table is partial and in-frame only. The sample shows a few hundred thousand clones, approximately 91% of them seen only once. Material: PBMCs or T cells enriched from blood (not recorded which). These receptors came from a woman in her sixties who had recovered from COVID-19. Both conserved end residues are part of each CDR3. Each record gives: J gene, D gene, clone size, V gene, CDR3 protein, CDR3 DNA. D genes are given only for firm matches. Clone size appears in some rows only: once, few, many, or a class for an expanded clone.

j_call: TRBJ1-6
d_call: .
clone_size: .
v_call: TRBV7-2
cdr3_aa: CASSLRGGASSYNSPLHF
cdr3_nt: TGTGCCAGCAGCCTAAGAGGGGGGGCGAGCTCCTATAATTCACCCCTCCACTTT

j_call: TRBJ2-3
d_call: .
clone_size: once
v_call: TRBV7-2
cdr3_aa: CASSLAGGPTDTQYF
cdr3_nt: TGTGCCAGCAGCTTAGCCGGCGGGCCCACAGATACGCAGTATTTT

j_call: TRBJ2-1
d_call: TRBD2
clone_size: .
v_call: TRBV9
cdr3_aa: CASSVAEASGREQFF
cdr3_nt: TGTGCCAGCAGCGTAGCTGAGGCTAGCGGTCGAGAGCAGTTCTTC

j_call: TRBJ1-1
d_call: .
clone_size: .
v_call: TRBV5-1
cdr3_aa: CASSLVVLQGRTEAFF
cdr3_nt: TGCGCCAGCAGCTTGGTAGTTTTGCAGGGCCGCACTGAAGCTTTCTTT

j_call: TRBJ1-5
d_call: .
clone_size: .
v_call: TRBV3-1/TRBV3-2
cdr3_aa: CASSQGRWAQPQHF
cdr3_nt: TGTGCCAGCAGCCAAGGGCGCTGGGCTCAGCCCCAGCATTTT

j_call: TRBJ1-2
d_call: TRBD1
clone_size: .
v_call: TRBV2
cdr3_aa: CASRRTGVDGYTF
cdr3_nt: TGTGCCAGCAGAAGGACAGGGGTCGATGGCTACACCTTC

j_call: TRBJ1-2
d_call: TRBD1
clone_size: .
v_call: TRBV9
cdr3_aa: CASSASTGNYGYTF
cdr3_nt: TGTGCCAGCAGCGCTTCGACAGGGAACTATGGCTACACCTTC

j_call: TRBJ2-1
d_call: .
clone_size: once
v_call: TRBV5-1
cdr3_aa: CASSPDPGNEQFF
cdr3_nt: TGCGCCAGCAGCCCGGACCCGGGGAATGAGCAGTTCTTC

j_call: TRBJ2-1
d_call: .
clone_size: .
v_call: TRBV11-2
cdr3_aa: CASRRGNEQFF
cdr3_nt: TGTGCCAGCAGACGGGGCAATGAGCAGTTCTTC

j_call: TRBJ1-1
d_call: .
clone_size: once
v_call: TRBV20-1
cdr3_aa: CSASRAGTEAFF
cdr3_nt: TGCAGTGCTAGTCGTGCGGGGACTGAAGCTTTCTTT

j_call: TRBJ1-1
d_call: .
clone_size: .
v_call: TRBV18
cdr3_aa: CASSPRGADTEAFF
cdr3_nt: TGTGCCAGCTCACCCAGGGGAGCGGACACTGAAGCTTTCTTT

j_call: TRBJ1-1
d_call: TRBD1
clone_size: once
v_call: TRBV2
cdr3_aa: CASRGQGTAEAFF
cdr3_nt: TGTGCCAGCAGGGGACAGGGTACCGCTGAAGCTTTCTTT

j_call: TRBJ1-4
d_call: .
clone_size: .
v_call: TRBV5-1
cdr3_aa: CASSQPAGGNGKLFF
cdr3_nt: TGCGCCAGCAGCCAGCCGGCGGGCGGGAACGGAAAACTGTTTTTT

j_call: TRBJ2-7
d_call: TRBD2
clone_size: .
v_call: TRBV9
cdr3_aa: CASSPERGVVEQYF
cdr3_nt: TGTGCCAGCAGCCCCGAGCGGGGGGTGGTGGAGCAGTACTTC

j_call: TRBJ2-5
d_call: TRBD2
clone_size: .
v_call: TRBV7-7
cdr3_aa: CASSVSGGNQETQYF
cdr3_nt: TGTGCCAGCAGCGTAAGCGGGGGAAACCAAGAGACCCAGTACTTC

j_call: TRBJ1-6
d_call: .
clone_size: .
v_call: TRBV11-2
cdr3_aa: CASSRVGQISPLHF
cdr3_nt: TGTGCCAGCAGCCGCGTCGGACAGATTTCACCCCTCCACTTT

j_call: TRBJ2-1
d_call: TRBD1
clone_size: .
v_call: TRBV5-6
cdr3_aa: CASQGQASYNEQFF
cdr3_nt: TGTGCCAGCCAAGGACAGGCTTCCTACAATGAGCAGTTCTTC

j_call: TRBJ2-2
d_call: .
clone_size: .
v_call: TRBV19
cdr3_aa: CASRPLRGNAGELFF
cdr3_nt: TGTGCCAGTAGGCCCCTGCGGGGCAACGCCGGGGAGCTGTTTTTT

j_call: TRBJ1-6
d_call: .
clone_size: once
v_call: TRBV7-2
cdr3_aa: CASSSTGLNSPLHF
cdr3_nt: TGTGCCAGCAGCTCAACAGGTCTGAATTCACCCCTCCACTTT

j_call: TRBJ1-1
d_call: .
clone_size: .
v_call: TRBV5-1
cdr3_aa: CASSLEGRVEAFF
cdr3_nt: TGCGCCAGCAGCTTGGAGGGCAGGGTAGAAGCTTTCTTT

j_call: TRBJ1-2
d_call: .
clone_size: .
v_call: TRBV2
cdr3_aa: CASRQGYYGYTF
cdr3_nt: TGTGCCAGCAGACAGGGATACTATGGCTACACCTTC

j_call: TRBJ2-3
d_call: .
clone_size: .
v_call: TRBV18
cdr3_aa: CASSPPAALVTDTQYF
cdr3_nt: TGTGCCAGCTCACCACCGGCAGCGCTTGTCACAGATACGCAGTATTTT

j_call: TRBJ2-1
d_call: .
clone_size: .
v_call: TRBV20-1
cdr3_aa: CSAENNEQFF
cdr3_nt: TGCAGTGCTGAGAACAATGAGCAGTTCTTC

j_call: TRBJ1-6
d_call: .
clone_size: .
v_call: TRBV28
cdr3_aa: CASKGGWNSPLHF
cdr3_nt: TGTGCCAGCAAAGGGGGTTGGAATTCACCCCTCCACTTT

j_call: TRBJ1-4
d_call: .
clone_size: .
v_call: TRBV6-6
cdr3_aa: CASAYGAQARGEKLFF
cdr3_nt: TGTGCCAGCGCGTACGGCGCACAGGCTCGTGGGGAAAAACTGTTTTTT

j_call: TRBJ1-6
d_call: TRBD1
clone_size: once
v_call: TRBV5-1
cdr3_aa: CASSSGQGNSPLHF
cdr3_nt: TGCGCCAGCAGCTCCGGACAGGGTAATTCACCCCTCCACTTT

j_call: TRBJ2-7
d_call: .
clone_size: .
v_call: TRBV6-1
cdr3_aa: CASSEYPYEQYF
cdr3_nt: TGTGCCAGCAGTGAATATCCCTACGAGCAGTACTTC

j_call: TRBJ1-4
d_call: .
clone_size: .
v_call: TRBV19
cdr3_aa: CASMPPGKKNEKLFF
cdr3_nt: TGTGCCAGTATGCCCCCCGGGAAGAAGAATGAAAAACTGTTTTTT

j_call: TRBJ1-1
d_call: TRBD1
clone_size: .
v_call: TRBV2
cdr3_aa: CASRPGQGFGTEAFF
cdr3_nt: TGTGCCAGCAGGCCGGGACAGGGGTTTGGTACTGAAGCTTTCTTT

j_call: TRBJ1-1
d_call: .
clone_size: .
v_call: TRBV12-3/TRBV12-4
cdr3_aa: CASRAGAQRAFF
cdr3_nt: TGTGCCAGCAGAGCAGGGGCCCAAAGGGCTTTCTTT

j_call: TRBJ1-2
d_call: TRBD1
clone_size: .
v_call: TRBV11-2
cdr3_aa: CASSYTGTAFYGYTF
cdr3_nt: TGTGCCAGCAGCTACACCGGGACAGCCTTTTATGGCTACACCTTC

j_call: TRBJ1-4
d_call: TRBD1
clone_size: .
v_call: TRBV4-1
cdr3_aa: CASSQLGLTGTGGEKLFF
cdr3_nt: TGCGCCAGCAGCCAATTAGGATTGACCGGGACAGGGGGTGAAAAACTGTTTTTT

j_call: TRBJ2-3
d_call: .
clone_size: .
v_call: TRBV24-1
cdr3_aa: CATRGFTDTQYF
cdr3_nt: TGTGCCACCAGGGGCTTCACAGATACGCAGTATTTT

j_call: TRBJ1-5
d_call: .
clone_size: .
v_call: TRBV7-9
cdr3_aa: CASSLSVTGQPQHF
cdr3_nt: TGTGCCAGCAGCTTGTCGGTCACGGGGCAGCCCCAGCATTTT

j_call: TRBJ2-2
d_call: TRBD1
clone_size: .
v_call: TRBV6-5
cdr3_aa: CASSNQGANTGELFF
cdr3_nt: TGTGCCAGCAGTAATCAGGGGGCGAACACCGGGGAGCTGTTTTTT